This TCR beta chain was captured by sequencing in a study of T cell responses to AZD1222 COVID-19 vaccine. Produced via immunoSEQ multiplex PCR; TCRdb's table is partial and in-frame only. The table includes approximately 200,000 clones, approximately 87% detected once. The germline V gene encodes CDR1 SEHNR and CDR2 FQNEAQ (reference sequence). Trimming stripped 3 bases from V and 3 bases from J, with 18 bases between. CDR3 length equals 17 residues. Findings of the study overall: At baseline, just a handful of AZD1222 recipients tested seropositive.

As for this clone: No antigen is known for it.

The TCR sequence derives from an adult in good health. This sequence joins TRBV7-9 and TRBJ1-3; D is possibly TRBD1 (5 bases). The sequenced sample was peripheral blood, obtained on day 0 of MenACWY control vaccination. CDR3 residues: CASSFGLLGDGGNTIYF. The CDR3 nucleotides are TGTGCCAGCAGCTTCGGTCTCTTAGGGGATGGTGGAAACACCATATATTTT.